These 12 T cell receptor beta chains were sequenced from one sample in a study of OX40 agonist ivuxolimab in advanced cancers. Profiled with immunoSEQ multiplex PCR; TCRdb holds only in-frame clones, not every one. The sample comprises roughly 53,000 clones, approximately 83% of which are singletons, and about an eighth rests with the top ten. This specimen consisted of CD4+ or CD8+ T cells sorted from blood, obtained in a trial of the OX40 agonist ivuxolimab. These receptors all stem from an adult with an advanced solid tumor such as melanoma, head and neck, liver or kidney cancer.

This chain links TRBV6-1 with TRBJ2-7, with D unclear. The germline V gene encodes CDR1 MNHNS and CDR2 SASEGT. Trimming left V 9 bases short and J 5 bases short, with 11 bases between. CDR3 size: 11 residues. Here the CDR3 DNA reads TGTGCCAGTGATACCCGGGACGAGCAGTACTTC. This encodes CASDTRDEQYF.

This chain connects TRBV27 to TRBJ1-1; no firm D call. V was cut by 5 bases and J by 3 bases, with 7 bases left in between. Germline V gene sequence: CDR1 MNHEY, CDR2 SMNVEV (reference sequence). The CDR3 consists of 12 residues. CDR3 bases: TGTGCCAGCAGTGGTTTTGACACTGAAGCTTTCTTT. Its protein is CASSGFDTEAFF.

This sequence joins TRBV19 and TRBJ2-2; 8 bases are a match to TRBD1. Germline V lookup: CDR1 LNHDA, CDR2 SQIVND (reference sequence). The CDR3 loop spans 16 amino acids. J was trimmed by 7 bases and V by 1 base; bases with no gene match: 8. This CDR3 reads CASSIVSAGGSGELFF. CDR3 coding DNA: TGTGCCAGTAGTATAGTATCGGCAGGGGGCAGCGGGGAGCTGTTTTTT. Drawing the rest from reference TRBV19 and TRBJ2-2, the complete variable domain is DGGITQSPKYLFRKEGQNVTLSCEQNLNHDAMYWYRQDPGQGLRLIYYSQIVNDFQKGDIAEGYSVSREKKESFPLTVTSAQKNPTAFYLCASSIVSAGGSGELFFGEGSRLTVL.

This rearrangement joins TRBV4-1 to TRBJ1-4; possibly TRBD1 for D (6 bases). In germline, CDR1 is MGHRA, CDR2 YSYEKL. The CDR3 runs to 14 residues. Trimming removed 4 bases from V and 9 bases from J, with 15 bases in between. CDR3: CASSLGMGAKKLFF. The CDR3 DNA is TGCGCCAGCAGCCTAGGGATGGGGGCCAAAAAACTGTTTTTT.

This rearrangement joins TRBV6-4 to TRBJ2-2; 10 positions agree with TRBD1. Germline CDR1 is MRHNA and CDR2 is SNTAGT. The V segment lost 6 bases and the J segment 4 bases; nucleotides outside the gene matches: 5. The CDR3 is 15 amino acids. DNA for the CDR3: TGTGCCAGCAGCCTGACAGGGGGCGGCACCGGGGAGCTGTTTTTT. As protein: CASSLTGGGTGELFF.

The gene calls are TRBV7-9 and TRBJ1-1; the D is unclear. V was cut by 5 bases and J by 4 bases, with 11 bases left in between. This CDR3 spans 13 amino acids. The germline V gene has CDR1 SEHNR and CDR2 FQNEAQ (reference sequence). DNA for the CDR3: TGTGCCAGCAGCCGCCCGGGGAGCACTGAAGCTTTCTTT. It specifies CASSRPGSTEAFF.

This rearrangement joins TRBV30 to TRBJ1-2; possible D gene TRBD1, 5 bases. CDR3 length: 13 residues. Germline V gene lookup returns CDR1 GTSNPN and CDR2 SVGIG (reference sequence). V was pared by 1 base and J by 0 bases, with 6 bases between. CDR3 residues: CAWSAGPNYGYTF. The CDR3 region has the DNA TGTGCCTGGAGTGCAGGGCCTAACTATGGCTACACCTTC.

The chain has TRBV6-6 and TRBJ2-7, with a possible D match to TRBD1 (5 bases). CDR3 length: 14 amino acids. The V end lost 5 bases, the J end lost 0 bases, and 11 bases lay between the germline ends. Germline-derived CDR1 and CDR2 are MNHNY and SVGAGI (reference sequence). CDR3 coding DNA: TGTGCCAGCAGTCCGACAGCCCTCTCCTACGAGCAGTACGTC. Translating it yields CASSPTALSYEQYV.

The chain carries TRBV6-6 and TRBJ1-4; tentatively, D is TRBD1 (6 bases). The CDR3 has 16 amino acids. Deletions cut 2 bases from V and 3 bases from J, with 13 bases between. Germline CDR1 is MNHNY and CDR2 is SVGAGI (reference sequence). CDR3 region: CASSYPFGGANEKLFF. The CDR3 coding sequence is TGTGCCAGCAGTTACCCCTTTGGGGGCGCTAATGAAAAACTGTTTTTT.

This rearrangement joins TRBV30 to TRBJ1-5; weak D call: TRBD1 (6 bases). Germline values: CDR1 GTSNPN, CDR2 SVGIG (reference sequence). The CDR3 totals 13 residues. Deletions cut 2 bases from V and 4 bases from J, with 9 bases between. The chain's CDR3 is CAWSSGVNQPQHF. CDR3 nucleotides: TGTGCCTGGAGTTCAGGGGTAAATCAGCCCCAGCATTTT.

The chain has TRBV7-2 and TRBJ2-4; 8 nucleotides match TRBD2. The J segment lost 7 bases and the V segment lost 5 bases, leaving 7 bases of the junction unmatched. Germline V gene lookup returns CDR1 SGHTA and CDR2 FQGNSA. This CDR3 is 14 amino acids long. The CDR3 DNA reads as TGTGCCAGCAGCACGGGGGGGGACTCGAACATTCAGTACTTC. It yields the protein CASSTGGDSNIQYF.

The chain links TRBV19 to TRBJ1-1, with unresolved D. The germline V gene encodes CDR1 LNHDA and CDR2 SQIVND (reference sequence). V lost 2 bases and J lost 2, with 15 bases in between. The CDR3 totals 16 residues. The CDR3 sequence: CASSIRVGTSNTEAFF. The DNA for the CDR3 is TGTGCCAGTAGTATACGGGTCGGCACGAGCAACACTGAAGCTTTCTTT.